What follows are 13 T cell receptor beta chains derived from one specimen sequenced in a study of T-cell memory formation after mild COVID-19. MiXCR, applied by TCRdb to the 5' RACE reads, yields one record per CDR3 protein. The sample shows about 290,000 distinct CDR3 sequences, about a sixth of them seen only once. Source material: PBMCs or a T cell subset sorted from them (not recorded which). The receptors shown here come from a man between 18 and 29 years old who had mild COVID-19 (a few samples of this study predate the infection). Cell type and time point are not known.

The chain couples TRBV10-3 to TRBJ1-1; perhaps TRBD1 as D (6 bases). Trimming took off 4 bases at V and 6 bases at J, with 9 bases between the two ends. This CDR3 contains 12 residues. The V gene's germline CDR1 is ENHRY and CDR2 SYGVKD. The chain's CDR3 is CAISATGSEAFF. The DNA for the CDR3 is TGTGCCATCAGTGCCACAGGGTCTGAAGCTTTCTTT.

V is TRBV28 and J is TRBJ1-1, with D unclear. CDR3 length: 17 residues. Germline assignment: CDR1 MDHEN and CDR2 SYDVKM. The V end was cut by 5 bases, the J end by 1 base, with 20 bases between. The DNA of the CDR3 is TGTGCCAGCAGTCCCCGGTATAGGAGACCTCAGAACACTGAAGCTTTCTTT. It encodes CASSPRYRRPQNTEAFF.

This chain uses TRBV6-6 with TRBJ1-6, with D hard to call. Germline V gene data show CDR1 as MNHNY and CDR2 as SVGAGI (reference sequence). The V end lost 11 bases, the J end lost 8 bases, and 13 bases lay between the germline ends. This CDR3 has 12 residues. The DNA for the CDR3 is TGTGCCGCGGTGGGCCTTTATTCACCCCTCCACTTT. Protein sequence: CAAVGLYSPLHF.

The chain has TRBV7-2 and TRBJ2-3, with D unclear. The CDR3 length is 12 residues. With 2 bases removed from V and 4 bases from J, the gap between germline ends came to 4 bases. The germline V gene encodes CDR1 SGHTA and CDR2 FQGNSA. This chain's CDR3 is CASSLYSDTQYF. The DNA for the CDR3 is TGTGCCAGCAGCTTATACTCAGATACGCAGTATTTT.

The chain uses TRBV18 and TRBJ2-5, with TRBD2 matching 7 bases. V shed 2 bases and J 6 bases; nucleotides not matched to a gene: 6. This CDR3 contains 14 residues. Germline CDR1 reads KGHSH; CDR2 reads LQKENI. The CDR3 DNA follows: TGTGCCAGCTCACCAGTGCTAGCGGACAAGACCCAGTACTTC. This translates into CASSPVLADKTQYF.

This clonotype was seen a handful of times. The chain uses TRBV4-3 and TRBJ1-2, with a weak D call TRBD1 (6 bases). The CDR3 has 15 residues. From germline, CDR1 is LGHNA and CDR2 YSLEER. The V and J ends lost 3 bases and 6 bases respectively, with 17 bases between them. The CDR3 loop is CASSQGRGRGDGYTF. CDR3 DNA: TGCGCCAGCAGCCAGGGCCGGGGCAGGGGTGATGGCTACACCTTC.

The sample holds one count of this clonotype. The chain carries TRBV7-3 and TRBJ2-2; TRBD1 matches 8 bases. Germline values: CDR1 SGHTA, CDR2 FQGTGA. J gave up 6 bases and V 2 bases, and 5 bases lay outside the gene matches. The CDR3 consists of 15 residues. The CDR3 sequence is CASSLAYRGSGELFF. CDR3 nucleotide sequence: TGTGCCAGCAGCTTAGCGTACAGGGGGTCCGGGGAGCTGTTTTTT.

This clonotype was seen a handful of times. The chain combines TRBV7-2 with TRBJ1-5; no definite D call. The CDR3 consists of 18 residues. Per the germline V gene, CDR1 is SGHTA and CDR2 is FQGNSA. The V end was cut by 5 bases, the J end by 1 base, with 21 bases between. Here the CDR3 DNA reads TGTGCCAGCAGCCGCCCATGGCGGTCGCCCAAGAGCAATCAGCCCCAGCATTTT. It translates to CASSRPWRSPKSNQPQHF.

This clonotype occurred a few times. V usage is TRBV20-1 and J usage is TRBJ2-3; D is uncertain. Germline V gene sequence: CDR1 DFQATT, CDR2 SNEGSKA (reference sequence). This CDR3 contains 12 residues. In nucleotides, the CDR3 is TGCAGGCCGATCTTGGATGGAGATACGCAGTATTTT. Its protein product is CRPILDGDTQYF.

J is TRBJ2-3 and V is TRBV2; D remains ambiguous. Germline assignment: CDR1 SNHLY and CDR2 FYNNEI. Trimming pared 8 bases from V and 5 bases from J, leaving 8 bases between. This CDR3 has 11 amino acids. This CDR3 reads CASLSGDTQYF. The CDR3 region has the DNA TGTGCCAGCCTATCAGGAGATACGCAGTATTTT.

The CDR3 region is CAIGREKKETQYF. CDR3 nucleotides: TGTGCCATCGGGAGGGAGAAGAAGGAGACCCAGTACTTC. The V gene is TRBV10-3, the J gene TRBJ2-5; 7 nucleotides line up with TRBD2. The CDR3 sequence is 13 residues long. V was pared by 8 bases and J by 5 bases, with 8 bases of the junction left unmatched. Germline-derived CDR1 and CDR2 are ENHRY and SYGVKD.

In its sample, this clonotype was seen a few times. The genes are TRBV12-3 or TRBV12-4 and TRBJ2-5, with D maybe TRBD2 (6 bases). The V and J ends lost 5 bases and 3 bases respectively, with 25 bases between them. The CDR3 has 18 amino acids. The CDR3 DNA sequence: TGTGCCAGCAGTATAAGTTACGGAGGGAAGGGTAGGGAAGAGACCCAGTACTTC. Translating it yields CASSISYGGKGREETQYF.

The table lists this clonotype with a few counts. V and J are TRBV5-1 and TRBJ2-2, with 10 bases matching TRBD2. CDR1 and CDR2 from the germline V gene are SGHRS and YFSETQ. J gave up 3 bases and V 4 bases, and 6 bases lay outside the gene matches. The CDR3 runs 16 residues. The CDR3 DNA follows: TGCGCCAGCAGCCATCGGCTAGCGGGGGACACCGGGGAGCTGTTTTTT. Translation: CASSHRLAGDTGELFF.